The rows below give T cell receptor beta chains drawn from one sample of a study of blood T cell repertoires in COVID-19. TCRdb keeps only in-frame clones here, not all; method: immunoSEQ multiplex PCR. Seen here are 150,000 to 250,000 clones, 84% observed once, and the top ten hold 7.5%. The sequenced material came from PBMCs or T cells enriched from blood (not recorded which). These receptors came from a man in his forties who had recovered from COVID-19. Each CDR3 is given with its conserved first and last residue. The D gene is left open where the match is weak. Not all rows give a size; the values are once, few, many and, for expanded clones, a class.

V gene	clone size	J gene	D gene	CDR3 DNA	CDR3 protein
TRBV5-6	.	TRBJ2-3	TRBD1	TGTGCCAGCAGCAGGGAGACAGGGGGGAGGACAGATACGCAGTATTTT	CASSRETGGRTDTQYF
TRBV11-2	.	TRBJ1-2	.	TGTGCCAGCAGCTCCCACGACAGGCGTAACTATGGCTACACCTTC	CASSSHDRRNYGYTF
TRBV4-3	once	TRBJ2-2	.	TGCGCCAGCAGCCAAGCGTGGGACACGGGTTACACCGGGGAGCTGTTTTTT	CASSQAWDTGYTGELFF
TRBV25-1	few	TRBJ2-1	TRBD2	TGTGCCAGCAGTGAGTACAGTAGCGGGGGGGCATTCGGTGAGCAGTTCTTC	CASSEYSSGGAFGEQFF
TRBV5-1	.	TRBJ1-4	TRBD1	TGCGCCAGCAGCCCAGACAGGGGTAGTGAAAAACTGTTTTTT	CASSPDRGSEKLFF
TRBV19	.	TRBJ2-7	.	TGTGCCAGTAGGGCTACTATGACAGGGACTTCGAACGAGCAGTACTTC	CASRATMTGTSNEQYF
TRBV11-3	.	TRBJ1-3	TRBD1	TGTGCCAGCAGCTTCCACCAACCCAACAGGGGTAGTGGAAACACCATATATTTT	CASSFHQPNRGSGNTIYF
TRBV6-5	.	TRBJ2-1	.	TGTGCCAGCAGTTACCCTTCAGGGGGACTAGGCAATGAGCAGTTCTTC	CASSYPSGGLGNEQFF
TRBV28	.	TRBJ1-2	TRBD1	TGTGCCAGCGGACAGGGGGCCCAGTGGTATGGCTACACCTTC	CASGQGAQWYGYTF
TRBV25-1	.	TRBJ2-5	TRBD2	TGTGCCAGCAGTGAATATTCGGGGGGAGAGACCCAGTACTTC	CASSEYSGGETQYF
TRBV27	.	TRBJ1-1	.	TGTGCCAGCAGTTTCCAGGGTAGCACTGAAGCTTTCTTT	CASSFQGSTEAFF
TRBV4-1	few	TRBJ2-2	.	TGCGCCAGCAGCCACCCCTTCAGTCAGGCCGAGCTGTTTTTT	CASSHPFSQAELFF
TRBV6-5	.	TRBJ1-1	.	TGTGCCAGCAGCAATACAAAGAACACTGAAGCTTTCTTT	CASSNTKNTEAFF
TRBV24-1	.	TRBJ2-7	.	TGTGCCACCAGTGATTCGGAGGGGTCCAAGCAGTACTTC	CATSDSEGSKQYF
TRBV4-3	.	TRBJ1-5	.	TGCGCCAGCAGCCAAGATAGCCTTGGACAGAATCAGCCCCAGCATTTT	CASSQDSLGQNQPQHF
TRBV4-3	.	TRBJ1-6	.	TGCGCCAGCAGCCGAACTCACGGGGTTGGATCACCCCTCCACTTT	CASSRTHGVGSPLHF
TRBV7-9	.	TRBJ2-2	TRBD1	TGTGCCAGCAGCCTGGGACAGGGTGTCACCGGGGAGCTGTTTTTT	CASSLGQGVTGELFF
TRBV3-1/TRBV3-2	once	TRBJ1-1	.	TGTGCCAGCAGAAGCACAGGGTCAGAAGCTTTCTTT	CASRSTGSEAFF
TRBV4-1	.	TRBJ2-3	.	TGCGCCAGCAGCCAAGAGATCCGGGGGGCAATCAAACACACAGATACGCAGTATTTT	CASSQEIRGAIKHTDTQYF
TRBV7-9	few	TRBJ1-1	.	TGTGCCAGCAGCCCCCCCTTGAACACTGAAGCTTTCTTT	CASSPPLNTEAFF
TRBV6-5	once	TRBJ1-2	.	TGTGCCAGCACTCTTACAGGAGTTAACTATGGCTACACCTTC	CASTLTGVNYGYTF
TRBV2	.	TRBJ1-2	.	TGTGCCAGCAGTCCACAGGGTTATGGCTACACCTTC	CASSPQGYGYTF
TRBV2	.	TRBJ1-1	.	TGTGCCAGCAGTCGTGCGGGGACTGAAGCTTTCTTT	CASSRAGTEAFF
TRBV30	.	TRBJ1-4	TRBD1	TGTGCCTGGAGTGACCCGGGACAGGTTGAAAAACTGTTTTTT	CAWSDPGQVEKLFF
TRBV5-6	.	TRBJ2-3	TRBD2	TGTGCCAGCAGCTGGACTAGGTCCTACCTCAGCACAGATACGCAGTATTTT	CASSWTRSYLSTDTQYF